A selection of T cell receptor beta chains follows, all from one sample in a study of cytomegalovirus exposure and HLA in healthy donors. The assay was immunoSEQ multiplex PCR, and TCRdb's table has in-frame clones only and misses some. The sample records about 160,000 clones, around 89% being singletons. The sample taken for sequencing was PBMCs. Receptors originate from a man between 18 and 29 years old in good health and CMV-seronegative. Each CDR3 is given with its conserved first and last residue. A D gene is named only where the DNA matches it firmly. Clone size is given for some rows only: seen once, a few or many times, or a class if the clone is expanded.

DNA,CDR3,D,J,size,V
TGTGCCAGCAGCTCTAGATCCCAAGAGACCCAGTACTTC,CASSSRSQETQYF,-,TRBJ2-5,-,TRBV7-6
TGTGCCAGCAGTCATCTAAAACAGTCAGGTCAGCCCCAGCATTTT,CASSHLKQSGQPQHF,-,TRBJ1-5,-,TRBV27
TGTGCCAGCAGTTTGTTAGGGGTGAACACTGAAGCTTTCTTT,CASSLLGVNTEAFF,-,TRBJ1-1,few,TRBV28
TGTGCCAGCAGCTCTCCGGGACAGTGGACCGGGGAGCTGTTTTTT,CASSSPGQWTGELFF,TRBD1,TRBJ2-2,-,TRBV7-8
TGTGCCAGCTCACCGTTAGGGCCAGGCGCGGGCAATGAGCAGTTCTTC,CASSPLGPGAGNEQFF,-,TRBJ2-1,-,TRBV18
TGTGCCAGCAGCTTGGACAGGCCCTCCTACGAGCAGTACTTC,CASSLDRPSYEQYF,TRBD1,TRBJ2-7,few,TRBV16
TGCAGCGTTGAAGGGACAGGGCGGGGAAACACCATATATTTT,CSVEGTGRGNTIYF,TRBD1,TRBJ1-3,-,TRBV29-1
TGTGCCACCGGACAGTCTCAAGGAGACGGCTACACCTTC,CATGQSQGDGYTF,-,TRBJ1-2,-,TRBV19
TGTGCCAGCAGCCCTTGGGACAGTGGAAACACCATATATTTT,CASSPWDSGNTIYF,TRBD1,TRBJ1-3,-,TRBV7-2
TGTGCCAGCAGTGAATGGGCAGTTCTTAACACCGGGGAGCTGTTTTTT,CASSEWAVLNTGELFF,-,TRBJ2-2,-,TRBV25-1
TGTGCCAGCAGTTACTCTATTTTCAGCTACGAGCAGTACTTC,CASSYSIFSYEQYF,-,TRBJ2-7,-,TRBV6-5
TGTGCCAGCAGCTCTTTCGGGACAGGGTCGGAGACCCAGTACTTC,CASSSFGTGSETQYF,TRBD1,TRBJ2-5,-,TRBV9
TGTGCCAGCAGTAAAGGGAGGTGGGTCACCACTGAAGCTTTCTTT,CASSKGRWVTTEAFF,-,TRBJ1-1,-,TRBV2
TGTGCCAGCAGCGTACCCCCTGGCGGCGAGCAGTACTTC,CASSVPPGGEQYF,-,TRBJ2-7,-,TRBV9
TGTGCCAGCAGCCCGACAGGGAACTACTACGAGCAGTACTTC,CASSPTGNYYEQYF,TRBD1,TRBJ2-7,-,TRBV14
TGCGCCAGCAGCCAAGAACCGATAGACTATGGCTACACCTTC,CASSQEPIDYGYTF,-,TRBJ1-2,few,TRBV4-3
TGTGCCAGCAGCTTAGGCCTAGCGGGAGGGCCAGAGGAGACCCAGTACTTC,CASSLGLAGGPEETQYF,TRBD2,TRBJ2-5,once,TRBV13
TGTGCCAGCATCAACCGACGACAGGCCTACGAGCAGTACTTC,CASINRRQAYEQYF,-,TRBJ2-7,-,TRBV28
TGTGCCAGCAGTTCTGCTAGCGGGAGCTACGAGCAGTACTTC,CASSSASGSYEQYF,TRBD2,TRBJ2-7,-,TRBV27
TGTGCCAGCAGCCGAGGTAGCTCCTACAATGAGCAGTTCTTC,CASSRGSSYNEQFF,-,TRBJ2-1,-,TRBV5-6
TGTGCCAGCTCACCGGACAGGGCAAATGAGCAGTTCTTC,CASSPDRANEQFF,TRBD1,TRBJ2-1,-,TRBV18
TGCGCCAGCAGCCACGTTTACAGGGACGACAATGAGCAGTTCTTC,CASSHVYRDDNEQFF,-,TRBJ2-1,-,TRBV4-1
TGTGCCAGCAGCTTTACTAGCGGGAGAAGCTCCTACAATGAGCAGTTCTTC,CASSFTSGRSSYNEQFF,TRBD2,TRBJ2-1,-,TRBV5-6
TGTGCCAGCAGCGTAGGACTGGCCTACGAGCAGTACTTC,CASSVGLAYEQYF,-,TRBJ2-7,-,TRBV9
TGTGCCAGCAGTGGAGGAAACACCGGGGAGCTGTTTTTT,CASSGGNTGELFF,-,TRBJ2-2,-,TRBV28
TGTGCCTGGATGAGGGAGAACCAGCCCCAGCATTTT,CAWMRENQPQHF,-,TRBJ1-5,-,TRBV30
TGTGCCAGCAGTTTTCAATCCGGACAGGGAGGCTATAGCAATCAGCCCCAGCATTTT,CASSFQSGQGGYSNQPQHF,TRBD1,TRBJ1-5,-,TRBV28
TGCAGCGTTGTCTTCCTGTACAGGGACAAATACAATGAGCAGTTCTTC,CSVVFLYRDKYNEQFF,-,TRBJ2-1,once,TRBV29-1
TGTGCCAGCAGCTTAAGTTTTGCCAGGTCTTATGGCTACACCTTC,CASSLSFARSYGYTF,-,TRBJ1-2,-,TRBV7-9
TGTGCCAGCTCTCTTGGAGCTTACGAGCAGTACTTC,CASSLGAYEQYF,-,TRBJ2-7,-,TRBV18
TGTGCCACCTGCTTATCGAACAACTACGAGCAGTACTTC,CATCLSNNYEQYF,-,TRBJ2-7,-,TRBV10-3
TGTGCCAGCAGCTTTAGGGGTGGGGAAAAACTGTTTTTT,CASSFRGGEKLFF,-,TRBJ1-4,-,TRBV7-2
TGCGCCAGCAGCCAACGGGGAGGGTACAATGAGCAGTTCTTC,CASSQRGGYNEQFF,TRBD2,TRBJ2-1,-,TRBV4-1
TGTGCCAGCAGCCAAGAAGGAGGGACAGGGCTTCGAGGCTACACCTTC,CASSQEGGTGLRGYTF,TRBD1,TRBJ1-2,-,TRBV4-2
TGTGCCAGCAGTTTTTACAGGGGCTATGGCTACACCTTC,CASSFYRGYGYTF,TRBD1,TRBJ1-2,-,TRBV6-5
TGTGCCAGCAGGCCAATGGGCAGGTCGAGGGAGGGCTACACCTTC,CASRPMGRSREGYTF,-,TRBJ1-2,-,TRBV21-1
TGTGCCAGCAGCCAAGACCAGGGCCCCTATGGCTACACCTTC,CASSQDQGPYGYTF,-,TRBJ1-2,-,TRBV14
TGTGCCAGCAGCTATCCAGGGTTTGGCGAGCAGTTCTTC,CASSYPGFGEQFF,-,TRBJ2-1,-,TRBV5-6
TGTGCCAGCAGCTCCTGGGGCGAGACTGAGCAGTTCTTC,CASSSWGETEQFF,-,TRBJ2-1,-,TRBV11-2
TGCGCCAGCAGCTTCCCGACAGGGAAAGAGACCCAGTACTTC,CASSFPTGKETQYF,TRBD1,TRBJ2-5,-,TRBV5-1
TGTGCCAGCAGACTCCGGGACAGGGGTTCCGAGCAGTACTTC,CASRLRDRGSEQYF,TRBD1,TRBJ2-7,-,TRBV7-2
TGTGCCAGCAGTTTAACAGGACAGGGTAATCGCGAGCAGTACTTC,CASSLTGQGNREQYF,TRBD1,TRBJ2-7,-,TRBV27
TGCGCCAGCAGCCAAGATGGGGCAGGAGCCACTGAAGCTTTCTTT,CASSQDGAGATEAFF,-,TRBJ1-1,-,TRBV4-3
TGTGCCAGCAGCCGGTACATGAACACTGAAGCTTTCTTT,CASSRYMNTEAFF,-,TRBJ1-1,-,TRBV14
TGTGCCAGCAGCGCGCTACAGGGGCGGAGCTCCTACAATGAGCAGTTCTTC,CASSALQGRSSYNEQFF,TRBD1,TRBJ2-1,-,TRBV11-2
TGTGCCAGCAGTTACCGGACTAGCGGGAGGAGGGATACGCAGTATTTT,CASSYRTSGRRDTQYF,TRBD2,TRBJ2-3,-,TRBV6-6
TGTGCCAGCAGGCCGGGAGGGGCCTACGAGCAGTACTTC,CASRPGGAYEQYF,TRBD2,TRBJ2-7,few,TRBV27
TGCGCCAGCACCAGAACCTCCGGGGGCTCCTACAATGAGCAGTTCTTC,CASTRTSGGSYNEQFF,-,TRBJ2-1,-,TRBV5-1
TGTGCCAGCAGCTCTTCGACAGGGACGTACTATGGCTACACCTTC,CASSSSTGTYYGYTF,TRBD1,TRBJ1-2,-,TRBV11-2
TGTGCCAGCAGCTTGGGAGGTTTTAGTGGCTACACCTTC,CASSLGGFSGYTF,-,TRBJ1-2,-,TRBV5-4
TGCGCCAGCAGTGAGGTGGGGGGGAGGCAGTTCTTC,CASSEVGGRQFF,TRBD2,TRBJ2-1,few,TRBV10-1
TGTGCCAGTAGTATTGAAGGGGTTCAGGAGCAGTACTTC,CASSIEGVQEQYF,-,TRBJ2-7,-,TRBV19
TGTGCCATCAGTCCGACAGGGGGCGTATACTATGGCTACACCTTC,CAISPTGGVYYGYTF,TRBD1,TRBJ1-2,-,TRBV10-3
TGTGCCAGCAGCAGGGACAGGGCAGATACGCAGTATTTT,CASSRDRADTQYF,TRBD1,TRBJ2-3,-,TRBV5-5
TGTGCCAGCAGTCTTGAAGGAACGGGTTTCTCCTACGAGCAGTACTTC,CASSLEGTGFSYEQYF,-,TRBJ2-7,-,TRBV14
TGTGCCAGCAGTTTAAATAGCGGGATAGCCTACGAGCAGTACTTC,CASSLNSGIAYEQYF,TRBD2,TRBJ2-7,-,TRBV7-2
TGTGCCAGCAGCCCAATGTTCAAAAACACTGAAGCTTTCTTT,CASSPMFKNTEAFF,-,TRBJ1-1,-,TRBV6-5